This T cell receptor beta chain originates from a study of T cell responses to AZD1222 COVID-19 vaccine. The assay was immunoSEQ multiplex PCR, and TCRdb's table has in-frame clones only and misses some. The table has roughly 150,000 clones, around nine tenths seen once. Per the germline V gene, CDR1 is SGHRS and CDR2 is YFSETQ. The CDR3 consists of 16 residues. Trimming cost V 4 bases and J 1 base; bases outside gene matches: 11. About this clone itself: Its matching antigen is unknown.

Findings and caveats of the study: CD4 TCRs covered the whole spike, strongest at regions 160-218 and 743-854.

The receptor comes from an adult in good health. The rearrangement links TRBV5-1 to TRBJ2-7; 7 positions agree with TRBD1. The material sequenced was peripheral blood, taken on day 0 of AZD1222 vaccination. The CDR3 DNA reads TGCGCCAGCAGCGGGACCCTGACAGGGTTATCCTACGAGCAGTACTTC. The encoded protein is CASSGTLTGLSYEQYF.